This entry concerns a single T cell receptor beta chain. The antigen is undetermined. The PCR made use of 60 Vbeta and 13 Jbeta primers. Measured with immunoSEQ multiplex PCR; TCRdb has only the in-frame clones, and not every one. The sample comprises around 190,000 clones, approximately 80% of which are singletons, and approximately 1.2% rests with the top ten. Germline V gene lookup returns CDR1 SGHRS and CDR2 YFSETQ. CDR3 length: 18 amino acids. Trimming at V came to 0 bases and at J to 6 bases, leaving 12 bases not matched to a gene. The sample originates from a study of cytomegalovirus exposure and HLA in healthy donors. General study points: The study had only CMV serostatus as immune exposure information. Owing to their indistinguishability, certain V segments, notably TRBV6-2 and TRBV6-3, were excluded. Most of the TCR beta V segments (in an earlier analysis) were productive either about 87% or about 30% of the time. A missense variant in DCLRE1C was later tied to TCR beta V- and J-gene trimming.

The sequencing sample was made of PBMCs. This chain joins TRBV5-1 and TRBJ2-3, with 11 bases aligning to TRBD2. This TCR came from a girl aged 2 to 10 in good health and CMV-seropositive. The CDR3 loop reads CASSLAQVAGGLSDTQYF. CDR3 coding DNA: TGCGCCAGCAGCTTGGCCCAGGTAGCGGGGGGGCTATCGGATACGCAGTATTTT.